This T cell receptor beta chain was sequenced in a study of blood T cells in healthy people across ages. Study-wide findings and caveats: Changes seen in expanded clonotypes were possibly confounded by donor CMV status left unknown. A conclusive naive versus antigen-experienced comparison was prevented by the unsorted PBMCs.

Concerning this clonotype: Its target is not known.

Trimming cost V 5 bases and J 6 bases, with 10 bases left between them. Germline V gene sequence: CDR1 SQVTM, CDR2 ANQGSEA. This CDR3 contains 11 residues. PCR was performed a second time for about 7 to 11 cycles using a sample-barcoded 5' primer and a J-beta primer mix. Every molecule of cDNA carried a tag from a template-switch adaptor with 12 random nucleotides. TCRdb re-derived calls from the 5' RACE reads in MiXCR, one entry per CDR3 protein. The sample gives some 920,000 distinct CDR3 sequences, roughly 51% of which show up once; about a fifth is in the top ten. This TCR was sampled from a woman aged 55-75 years in good health. Sequenced material: blood. J is TRBJ1-1 and V is TRBV29-1; D gene unclear. The CDR3: CSVLWGAEAFF. The DNA of the CDR3 is TGCAGCGTTCTCTGGGGTGCTGAAGCTTTCTTT.